These 11 T cell receptor beta chains were all obtained from the same sample, sequenced in a study of cytomegalovirus exposure and HLA in healthy donors. 13 Jbeta primers and 60 Vbeta primers were used for the PCR. TCRdb's table, derived via immunoSEQ multiplex PCR, lists solely in-frame clones and lacks some. There are some 190,000 clones in the sample; about four fifths occur only once, and about 3.5% lies in the top ten. The sequencing sample was made of PBMCs. All receptors come from a man in his forties in good health and CMV-seropositive.

The V gene is TRBV5-5, the J gene TRBJ1-1, with D maybe TRBD1 (6 bases). V lost 2 bases and J lost 3, with 11 bases in between. There are 14 residues in the CDR3. Germline V gene data show CDR1 as SGHKS and CDR2 as YYEKEE (reference sequence). The CDR3 DNA follows: TGTGCCAGCAGCTTTGGGGGGGCGGACACTGAAGCTTTCTTT. Translation: CASSFGGADTEAFF.

The V and J genes are TRBV7-9 and TRBJ2-5; tentative D call: TRBD2 (6 bases). Matching the DNA end better, TRBJ2-7 makes the J call doubtful. CDR1 is SEHNR, CDR2 FQNEAQ, per germline (reference sequence). The CDR3 extends over 14 amino acids. CDR3 residues: CASSLGSGTYEQYF. DNA of the CDR3: TGTGCCAGCAGCTTAGGTAGCGGCACCTACGAGCAGTACTTC.

The rearrangement joins TRBV5-1 to TRBJ1-1; perhaps TRBD1 as D (6 bases). The CDR3 spans 16 residues. Germline V gives CDR1 SGHRS, CDR2 YFSETQ. V was trimmed by 5 bases and J by 1 base, leaving 18 bases between them. The CDR3 DNA reads as TGCGCCAGCAGGCGTGAAATCGGGGGGCGGAACACTGAAGCTTTCTTT. Protein sequence: CASRREIGGRNTEAFF.

The V gene is TRBV28, the J gene TRBJ2-5, with 13 bases matching TRBD2. The CDR3 has 13 residues. The trim removed 10 bases at V and 3 bases at J, leaving 2 bases unmatched. Germline CDR1 and CDR2: MDHEN and SYDVKM. CDR3 DNA sequence: TGTGCCACCACTAGCGGGAGGGAAGAGACCCAGTACTTC. Translated, it gives CATTSGREETQYF.

The V call is TRBV4-1, the J call TRBJ2-2, with D possibly being TRBD2 (6 bases). The CDR3 covers 14 residues. V lost 0 bases and J lost 7, with 9 bases in between. Germline CDR1 reads MGHRA; CDR2 reads YSYEKL. DNA for the CDR3: TGCGCCAGCAGCCAAGAAGAAGCGGGCGGGGAGCTGTTTTTT. Protein product: CASSQEEAGGELFF.

The chain joins TRBV7-9 to TRBJ1-5, with 10 positions matching TRBD1. The germline gives CDR1 SEHNR, CDR2 FQNEAQ (reference sequence). The CDR3 extends over 18 amino acids. After removal of 9 bases from V and 4 bases from J, the junction contained 18 bases not matched to a gene. In DNA, the CDR3 is TGTGCCAGACACACGGGACAGGGGAATTACTCGGGAAATCAGCCCCAGCATTTT. Translating it yields CARHTGQGNYSGNQPQHF.

The chain uses TRBV4-3 and TRBJ2-7, with 8 bases fitting TRBD1. V trimming: 0 bases; J trimming: 0 bases; junction bases outside the gene matches: 7. From germline, CDR1 is LGHNA and CDR2 YSLEER. The CDR3 contains 17 residues. In DNA form, the CDR3 reads TGCGCCAGCAGCCAAGAGCCCCCGGGACAGGCCTCCTACGAGCAGTACTTC. Protein: CASSQEPPGQASYEQYF.

This clone has only one observation. V is TRBV7-2 and J is TRBJ2-3, with 9 bases lining up with TRBD1. The CDR3 consists of 16 residues. Per the germline V gene, CDR1 is SGHTA and CDR2 is FQGNSA. V gave up 5 bases and J gave up 1 base; unmatched junction bases: 7. The CDR3 DNA follows: TGTGCCAGCAGCCCGCGGGACAGGGCACGCACAGATACGCAGTATTTT. Translating gives CASSPRDRARTDTQYF.

The count of this clone is one. This rearrangement joins TRBV27 to TRBJ2-7, with TRBD2 matching over 8 bases. The trim removed 3 bases at V and 6 bases at J, leaving 4 bases unmatched. The V gene's germline CDR1 is MNHEY and CDR2 SMNVEV (reference sequence). The CDR3 consists of 13 residues. DNA of the CDR3: TGTGCCAGCAGTTTCTCCGGGGGGGTCGAGCAGTACTTC. Protein product: CASSFSGGVEQYF.

The gene calls are TRBV14 and TRBJ2-1; 7 nucleotides align to TRBD2. The length of the CDR3 is 14 residues. J gave up 10 bases and V 7 bases, and 13 bases lay outside the gene matches. Germline values: CDR1 SGHDN, CDR2 FVKESK. CDR3 in amino acids: CASKPPGGGNEQFF. The CDR3 DNA follows: TGTGCCAGCAAGCCTCCGGGGGGAGGGAACGAGCAGTTCTTC.

The CDR3 loop is CASSRGSGRAEKQYF. CDR3 nucleotide sequence: TGTGCCAGCAGCCGCGGGAGCGGGAGGGCCGAGAAGCAGTACTTC. The gene calls are TRBV7-3 and TRBJ2-7; 10 bases line up with TRBD2. Germline assignment: CDR1 SGHTA and CDR2 FQGTGA. V dropped 5 bases and J dropped 8; count of bases not matched to a gene: 12. This CDR3 has 15 residues.